These 30 T cell receptor beta chains were all obtained from the same sample, sequenced in a study of Tregs in tolerant kidney transplant recipients. Assay: immunoSEQ multiplex PCR; the TCRdb copy retains only in-frame clones and omits some. The sample comprises about 240,000 clones, approximately 84% of which are singletons, and less than 0.75% rests with the top ten. The sample was CD4+ T cells from blood. These receptors originate from a human donor in good health.

This clone was counted a single time. V is TRBV18 and J is TRBJ1-2; D gene uncertain. Trimming cost V 5 bases and J 4 bases, with 8 bases left between them. The germline gives CDR1 KGHSH, CDR2 LQKENI. This CDR3 is 12 amino acids long. The CDR3 DNA is TGTGCCAGCTCAGATAGCGGCTATGGCTACACCTTC. Protein: CASSDSGYGYTF. Filled out from reference TRBV18 and TRBJ1-2, the complete variable domain reads NAGVMQNPRHLVRRRGQEARLRCSPMKGHSHVYWYRQLPEEGLKFMVYLQKENIIDESGMPKERFSAEFPKEGPSILRIQQVVRGDSAAYFCASSDSGYGYTFGSGTRLTVV.

CDR3: CASSSASSGANVLTF. The CDR3 DNA follows: TGTGCCAGCTCCAGCGCCTCCTCTGGGGCCAACGTCCTGACTTTC. The chain is built from TRBV18 and TRBJ2-6; D ambiguous. Trimming shortened V by 6 bases and J by 0 bases, and 9 bases separated the two germline ends. CDR1 and CDR2 (germline): KGHSH, LQKENI. CDR3 length: 15 amino acids.

The rearrangement uses TRBV2 and TRBJ1-1, with 9 bases lining up with TRBD1. Germline-derived CDR1 and CDR2 are SNHLY and FYNNEI. The ends lost 7 bases at V and 6 bases at J; junction bases unmatched: 6. The CDR3 sequence is 13 residues long. Here the CDR3 reads CASNQQGAAEAFF. CDR3 sequence (DNA): TGTGCCAGCAACCAACAGGGGGCAGCTGAAGCTTTCTTT.

V is TRBV7-2 and J is TRBJ2-5, with D unresolved. Trimming took 4 bases from V and 0 from J, leaving 9 bases between them. The CDR3 extends over 14 amino acids. CDR1 and CDR2 from the germline V gene are SGHTA and FQGNSA. The CDR3 loop is CASSSTTYQETQYF. CDR3 sequence (DNA): TGTGCCAGCAGCTCTACTACGTACCAAGAGACCCAGTACTTC.

This clone showed up just once. The chain couples TRBV5-4 to TRBJ2-5; weak D call: TRBD1 (5 bases). TRBJ2-7 explains the end of the DNA better; the J call may be wrong. CDR1 and CDR2 (germline): SGHNT, YYREEE (reference sequence). The CDR3 extends over 15 amino acids. The CDR3 sequence is CASSLARASSYEQYF. The CDR3 DNA follows: TGTGCCAGCAGCTTGGCCAGGGCAAGCTCCTACGAGCAGTACTTC.

V usage is TRBV5-1 and J usage is TRBJ1-4, with TRBD1 identical over 7 bases. V trimming: 4 bases; J trimming: 3 bases; junction bases outside the gene matches: 6. This CDR3 is 15 amino acids long. The V gene's germline CDR1 is SGHRS and CDR2 YFSETQ. CDR3 in DNA: TGCGCCAGCAGCACTTCCGGGACAGCTAATGAAAAACTGTTTTTT. It specifies CASSTSGTANEKLFF.

The V gene is TRBV5-1, the J gene TRBJ2-3, with TRBD1 matching 10 bases. V dropped 4 bases and J dropped 6; count of bases not matched to a gene: 11. CDR1 and CDR2 from the germline V gene are SGHRS and YFSETQ. This CDR3 contains 16 residues. CDR3 residues: CASSPGQGIRLDTQYF. The CDR3 coding sequence is TGCGCCAGCAGCCCGGGACAGGGGATAAGGCTGGATACGCAGTATTTT.

The sample holds one count of this clone. This rearrangement joins TRBV6-5 to TRBJ2-7, with TRBD1 matching over 8 bases. There are 13 residues in the CDR3. The germline V gene encodes CDR1 MNHEY and CDR2 SVGAGI. The V gene end was trimmed by 4 bases and the J gene end by 9 bases; junction bases not matched to a gene: 8. The CDR3 sequence is CASSSLRGQAQYF. The CDR3, as DNA: TGTGCCAGCAGTTCGCTCCGGGGACAGGCGCAGTACTTC.

The chain is built from TRBV5-1 and TRBJ1-2; 7 bases are shared with TRBD1. The trim removed 4 bases at V and 0 bases at J, leaving 3 bases unmatched. Germline V gene lookup returns CDR1 SGHRS and CDR2 YFSETQ. CDR3 length: 14 residues. The CDR3 sequence: CASSRDSPNYGYTF. In DNA form, the CDR3 reads TGCGCCAGCAGCAGGGACAGCCCTAACTATGGCTACACCTTC.

The gene calls are TRBV5-8 and TRBJ1-5; D perhaps matches TRBD1 (6 bases). The CDR3 consists of 13 residues. Germline V lookup: CDR1 SGHTS, CDR2 YDEGEE. V dropped 5 bases and J dropped 7 bases, with 13 bases sitting between them. CDR3 coding DNA: TGTGCCAGCAGGTTGACAGGTGGCCAGCCCCAGCATTTT. Protein product: CASRLTGGQPQHF. Together with reference TRBV5-8 and TRBJ1-5, the CDR3 gives the full variable domain: EAGVTQSPTHLIKTRGQQATLRCSPISGHTSVYWYQQALGLGLQFLLWYDEGEERNRGNFPPRFSGRQFPNYSSELNVNALELEDSALYLCASRLTGGQPQHFGDGTRLSIL.

The chain is built from TRBV7-8 and TRBJ1-2; the match to TRBD1 covers 9 bases. Germline V lookup: CDR1 SGHVS, CDR2 FQNEAQ. The CDR3 loop spans 16 amino acids. Trimming at V came to 1 base and at J to 8 bases, leaving 11 bases not matched to a gene. The CDR3 DNA reads TGTGCCAGCAGCTTAGGCGGTGGGACAGGGCTCTCCGGCTACACCTTC. Translation gives CASSLGGGTGLSGYTF.

V usage is TRBV7-8 and J usage is TRBJ1-2; 8 bases fit TRBD1. The CDR3 has 15 amino acids. The germline gives CDR1 SGHVS, CDR2 FQNEAQ. After removal of 2 bases from V and 5 bases from J, the junction contained 7 bases not matched to a gene. The CDR3: CASSLFIQGAYGYTF. Here the CDR3 DNA reads TGTGCCAGCAGCTTATTCATCCAGGGGGCTTATGGCTACACCTTC.

J is TRBJ1-6 and V is TRBV4-1; tentative D call: TRBD1 (5 bases). V gave up 4 bases and J gave up 8 bases, with 12 bases separating them. This CDR3 spans 14 amino acids. Germline CDR1 MGHRA, CDR2 YSYEKL. The CDR3 sequence: CASSRGPPDSPLHF. The CDR3 DNA reads as TGCGCCAGCAGCCGGGGACCCCCAGATTCACCCCTCCACTTT.

This chain joins TRBV30 and TRBJ2-5; D is uncertain. Trimming pared 1 base from V and 4 bases from J, leaving 7 bases between. The germline V gene encodes CDR1 GTSNPN and CDR2 SVGIG (reference sequence). The CDR3 runs to 12 residues. CDR3 protein: CAWSGGGETQYF. The CDR3 DNA follows: TGTGCCTGGAGTGGGGGTGGAGAGACCCAGTACTTC.

The chain has TRBV2 and TRBJ2-3, with 7 positions matching TRBD1. Germline-derived CDR1 and CDR2 are SNHLY and FYNNEI. The CDR3 runs to 12 residues. Germline trimming cut 7 bases from V and 8 bases from J; bases unmatched to any gene: 6. Here the CDR3 reads CASTRGMRTQYF. In DNA, the CDR3 is TGTGCCAGCACCAGGGGGATGCGTACGCAGTATTTT. The full variable domain, with the rest looked up from reference TRBV2 and TRBJ2-3, is EPEVTQTPSHQVTQMGQEVILRCVPISNHLYFYWYRQILGQKVEFLVSFYNNEISEKSEIFDDQFSVERPDGSNFTLKIRSTKLEDSAMYFCASTRGMRTQYFGPGTRLTVL.

V and J are TRBV18 and TRBJ1-1, with a weak D call TRBD1 (6 bases). The CDR3 has 15 amino acids. Trimming shortened V by 1 base and J by 2 bases, and 11 bases separated the two germline ends. Germline lookup yields CDR1 KGHSH and CDR2 LQKENI. The CDR3 DNA reads as TGTGCCAGCTCACCACTTGGACAGCTCAACACTGAAGCTTTCTTT. Amino acid sequence: CASSPLGQLNTEAFF.

This chain joins TRBV7-2 and TRBJ2-2; TRBD1 might be the D (5 bases). V lost 1 base, J lost 4 bases, and 7 bases lay in between. CDR3 length: 14 amino acids. Germline-derived CDR1 and CDR2 are SGHTA and FQGNSA. The CDR3 loop is CASSLGGSTGELFF. DNA of the CDR3: TGTGCCAGCAGCTTAGGGGGCAGCACCGGGGAGCTGTTTTTT.

The J gene is TRBJ2-7, the V gene TRBV10-1; 9 bases align to TRBD1. V shed 2 bases and J 6 bases; nucleotides not matched to a gene: 8. This CDR3 spans 15 amino acids. Germline V lookup: CDR1 WNHNN, CDR2 SYGVQD (reference sequence). The CDR3 is CASSEEGQGVREQYF. DNA of the CDR3: TGCGCCAGCAGTGAGGAGGGACAGGGTGTCCGCGAGCAGTACTTC.

The V gene is TRBV21-1, the J gene TRBJ2-7; TRBD1 is the table's D call, not checked against the DNA. TRBV21-1 is noted as a pseudogene. The CDR3 totals 15 residues. CDR3 coding DNA: TGTGCCAGCTCCAAAGTAAGGGGGAGTTTTTACGAGCAGTACTTC. It codes for CASSKVRGSFYEQYF.

This clone was seen more than once but under ten times. This chain uses TRBV27 with TRBJ2-7; 8 nucleotides line up with TRBD1. The CDR3 spans 15 residues. CDR1 and CDR2 from the germline V gene are MNHEY and SMNVEV (reference sequence). Trimming at V came to 10 bases and at J to 4 bases, leaving 15 bases not matched to a gene. DNA of the CDR3: TGTGCCACAAAGTCCGGTGGACAGGGTTCATACGAGCAGTACTTC. Its translation is CATKSGGQGSYEQYF.

The J gene is TRBJ1-1, the V gene TRBV18, with D uncertain. The CDR3 spans 15 residues. V shed 0 bases and J shed 4 bases, with 12 bases lying between them. CDR1 and CDR2 (germline): KGHSH, LQKENI. The CDR3 reads CASSPPRQAGTEAFF. CDR3 DNA sequence: TGTGCCAGCTCACCACCACGGCAGGCCGGCACTGAAGCTTTCTTT.

This clone was found once. The rearrangement joins TRBV5-1 to TRBJ2-3; D might be TRBD1 (6 bases). Trimming took 0 bases from V and 9 from J, leaving 17 bases between them. The germline V gene has CDR1 SGHRS and CDR2 YFSETQ. CDR3 length: 15 amino acids. CDR3 nucleotides: TGCGCCAGCAGCTTGGGGCAGGGGACCGCCGAAACGCAGTATTTT. As protein: CASSLGQGTAETQYF.

The V and J genes are TRBV4-1 and TRBJ2-7, with D perhaps matching TRBD2 (6 bases). Germline CDR1 reads MGHRA; CDR2 reads YSYEKL. The CDR3 contains 14 residues. The ends were cut back, 0 bases at V and 7 bases at J, with 13 bases in the middle. The CDR3 bases are TGCGCCAGCAGCCAAGACGGCGGGGTGAGGGAGCAGTACTTC. Translating it yields CASSQDGGVREQYF.

Of note for this clone: Within the sample, other DNA sequences also encode this same CDR3. This chain connects TRBV6-6 to TRBJ1-5; 7 bases are shared with TRBD1. CDR3 size: 15 residues. J was trimmed by 6 bases and V by 2 bases; bases with no gene match: 7. In germline, CDR1 is MNHNY, CDR2 SVGAGI (reference sequence). The CDR3 coding sequence is TGTGCCAGCAGTTACGGTCAGGGGGTAGGTCAGCCCCAGCATTTT. It specifies CASSYGQGVGQPQHF.

The chain uses TRBV7-9 and TRBJ2-5; TRBD2 is a possible D gene (7 bases). The last part of the DNA fits TRBJ2-7 better; the J call may be wrong. The germline gives CDR1 SEHNR, CDR2 FQNEAQ (reference sequence). CDR3 length: 15 amino acids. The CDR3 sequence: CASSPRGAGRGEQYF. The CDR3 nucleotides read TGTGCCAGCAGCCCCCGGGGGGCGGGAAGGGGCGAGCAGTACTTC.

This chain joins TRBV20-1 and TRBJ1-2; D remains unclear. This CDR3 is built from 9 residues. Germline values: CDR1 DFQATT, CDR2 SNEGSKA (reference sequence). CDR3 sequence reads: CKGSYGYTF. The DNA for the CDR3 is TGCAAGGGCTCCTATGGCTACACCTTC.

The chain joins TRBV25-1 to TRBJ1-4, with unresolved D. This CDR3 is 12 amino acids long. V dropped 2 bases and J dropped 8 bases, with 6 bases sitting between them. Germline CDR1 reads MGHDK; CDR2 reads SYGVNS. The DNA of the CDR3 is TGTGCCAGCAGTGAACCGGGGGAAAAACTGTTTTTT. This translates into CASSEPGEKLFF. The variable domain in full, with the rest retrieved from reference TRBV25-1 and TRBJ1-4, is EADIYQTPRYLVIGTGKKITLECSQTMGHDKMYWYQQDPGMELHLIHYSYGVNSTEKGDLSSESTVSRIRTEHFPLTLESARPSHTSQYLCASSEPGEKLFFGSGTQLSVL.

The V and J genes are TRBV20-1 and TRBJ2-5; D gene unclear. In germline, CDR1 is DFQATT, CDR2 SNEGSKA (reference sequence). Trimming took 1 base from V and 4 from J, leaving 4 bases between them. The CDR3 runs to 11 residues. CDR3 amino acids: CSARARETQYF. Here the CDR3 DNA reads TGCAGTGCTAGAGCTAGAGAGACCCAGTACTTC.

The V gene is TRBV7-8, the J gene TRBJ2-5, with D perhaps TRBD1 (6 bases). The end of the DNA aligns better with TRBJ2-7, so the J call may be wrong. The CDR3 is 12 residues long. The germline CDR1 and CDR2 sequences are SGHVS and FQNEAQ. DNA for the CDR3: TGTGCCAGCAGCTCACAGGGTTACGAGCAGTACTTC. Its protein product is CASSSQGYEQYF.

The gene calls are TRBV4-1 and TRBJ1-2; perhaps TRBD1 as D (5 bases). The CDR3 extends over 16 amino acids. V was clipped by 4 bases and J by 6 bases, with 21 bases between them. The germline V gene encodes CDR1 MGHRA and CDR2 YSYEKL. CDR3 amino acids: CASSPPGRREVNGYTF. Here the CDR3 DNA reads TGCGCCAGCAGCCCGCCGGGGCGGAGGGAGGTTAATGGCTACACCTTC.